A single sample is the source of the 12 T cell receptor beta chains below, sequenced in a study of cytomegalovirus exposure and HLA in healthy donors. TCRdb's copy holds only in-frame clones and misses some; the assay was immunoSEQ multiplex PCR. The table includes more than 250,000 clones, roughly 90% detected once. Sequencing was carried out using PBMCs. These receptors were collected from a woman aged 25 to 39 in good health and CMV-seropositive.

The rearrangement uses TRBV9 and TRBJ1-2; D is possibly TRBD1 (6 bases). Germline CDR1 SGDLS, CDR2 YYNGEE. The length of the CDR3 is 14 residues. V was pared by 0 bases and J by 8 bases, with 14 bases between. The CDR3 spells CASSVAQGTGGYTF. As DNA, the CDR3 is TGTGCCAGCAGCGTAGCACAGGGCACAGGAGGCTACACCTTC.

The genes are TRBV6-1 and TRBJ2-2, with D tentatively TRBD2 (6 bases). CDR3 length equals 17 residues. CDR1 and CDR2 from the germline V gene are MNHNS and SASEGT. Deletions cut 2 bases from V and 1 base from J, with 14 bases between. CDR3 sequence (DNA): TGTGCCAGCAGTGAACTGTCGGGGAGGCTGAACACCGGGGAGCTGTTTTTT. As protein: CASSELSGRLNTGELFF.

This chain uses TRBV4-2 with TRBJ2-7, with D possibly TRBD2 on 5 matching bases. V gave up 5 bases and J gave up 7 bases, with 18 bases separating them. The CDR3 runs to 14 residues. Germline CDR1 LGHNA, CDR2 YNFKEQ. The CDR3 bases are TGTGCCAGCAGCGCCCGACTTTTTGGGGAGGAGCAGTACTTC. This translates into CASSARLFGEEQYF.

This chain joins TRBV30 and TRBJ2-7, with TRBD1 matching 8 bases. The CDR3 is 12 residues long. The germline V gene has CDR1 GTSNPN and CDR2 SVGIG (reference sequence). The trim removed 4 bases at V and 3 bases at J, leaving 2 bases unmatched. Here the CDR3 reads CAWTTGVYEQYF. For the CDR3, the DNA is TGTGCCTGGACGACAGGGGTCTACGAGCAGTACTTC.

The V gene is TRBV7-8, the J gene TRBJ2-7; no reliable D call. This CDR3 contains 14 residues. V lost 1 base and J 0 bases, leaving 7 bases between the germline ends. Germline V gives CDR1 SGHVS, CDR2 FQNEAQ. CDR3 residues: CASSLVSTSYEQYF. The CDR3 region has the DNA TGTGCCAGCAGCTTAGTATCTACCTCCTACGAGCAGTACTTC.

The chain joins TRBV7-3 to TRBJ2-3; 15 nucleotides align to TRBD2. The V gene's germline CDR1 is SGHTA and CDR2 FQGTGA. V trimming: 1 base; J trimming: 2 bases; junction bases outside the gene matches: 4. The CDR3 covers 18 residues. The CDR3 DNA sequence: TGTGCCAGCAGCTTAAAGGGACTAGCGGGAGGTGACACAGATACGCAGTATTTT. Its protein is CASSLKGLAGGDTDTQYF.

This clone has more than one count but fewer than ten. The chain employs TRBV4-2 and TRBJ2-2; D remains unclear. The CDR3 length is 16 residues. Between the trimmed V and J ends, which lost 1 base and 7 bases, there was a span of 16 bases. Germline lookup yields CDR1 LGHNA and CDR2 YNFKEQ. CDR3 sequence reads: CASSQAWAEHDGELFF. The CDR3 bases are TGTGCCAGCAGCCAAGCTTGGGCGGAGCATGACGGGGAGCTGTTTTTT.

The chain couples TRBV7-6 to TRBJ2-5; D possibly corresponds to TRBD2 (5 bases). The germline CDR1 and CDR2 sequences are SGHVS and FNYEAQ. V lost 2 bases and J lost 4, with 11 bases in between. The CDR3 is 14 amino acids. The CDR3, as DNA: TGTGCCAGCAGCTTACTGGGAGTAGGAGAGACCCAGTACTTC. The encoded protein is CASSLLGVGETQYF.

This CDR3 is CASSLSSGDGYTF. CDR3 bases: TGTGCCAGCAGTTTATCGTCAGGGGACGGCTACACCTTC. The chain employs TRBV27 and TRBJ1-2; perhaps TRBD1 as D (6 bases). The CDR3 consists of 13 residues. Germline-derived CDR1 and CDR2 are MNHEY and SMNVEV (reference sequence). V lost 0 bases, J lost 8 bases, and 10 bases lay in between.

In this sample, this clone turned up a few times. The chain links TRBV30 to TRBJ1-1, with 7 bases lining up with TRBD1. The germline V gene has CDR1 GTSNPN and CDR2 SVGIG (reference sequence). The CDR3 covers 15 residues. The V segment lost 7 bases and the J segment 2 bases; nucleotides outside the gene matches: 13. CDR3: CAFLTGPFVNTEAFF. The CDR3 DNA sequence: TGTGCCTTCCTGACAGGGCCCTTTGTCAACACTGAAGCTTTCTTT.

The chain has TRBV15 and TRBJ2-7, with 10 positions matching TRBD2. Germline lookup yields CDR1 LNHNV and CDR2 YYDKDF (reference sequence). The V segment lost 0 bases and the J segment 5 bases; nucleotides outside the gene matches: 4. This CDR3 is built from 15 residues. The CDR3 bases are TGTGCCACCAGCAGAGATACAAGCGGGAGGGACGAGCAGTACTTC. Amino acid sequence: CATSRDTSGRDEQYF.

This clone was seen just once. The chain recombines TRBV6-1 with TRBJ2-7, with D possibly being TRBD2 (6 bases). Germline V gene sequence: CDR1 MNHNS, CDR2 SASEGT. The CDR3 length is 13 residues. Trimming pared 7 bases from V and 1 base from J, leaving 11 bases between. The CDR3 here is CASTGVTSYEQYF. The CDR3 DNA is TGTGCCAGCACGGGGGTCACTTCCTACGAGCAGTACTTC.